This T cell receptor beta chain stems from a study of T cells in Graves' hyperthyroidism and ophthalmopathy (dated by TCRdb to the late 2010s). Describing the broader study: Peripheral blood was collected at initial diagnosis, before any treatment. A discovery cohort of about a hundred patients, fewer than 50 with Graves' ophthalmopathy and 55 to 60 with stable Graves' hyperthyroidism, was used to find distinguishing TCR V-J signatures. Prospective prediction of ophthalmopathy was tested in an independent validation cohort of some 20 hyperthyroidism patients and around 16 patients who later progressed to ophthalmopathy. The approximately 100 discovery patients were randomly split 7:3 into training and test sets. The study also compared thyroid tissue and blood T-cell repertoires from a handful of Graves' hyperthyroidism patients. After sampling, hyperthyroidism patients received methimazole starting at 30 mg daily, and ophthalmopathy patients received high-dose intravenous methylprednisolone. The paper describes TCR Vbeta CDR3 sequencing of more than 120 peripheral blood samples, made up of under 50 ophthalmopathy patients, around 78 hyperthyroidism patients and 17 progressor patients.

Results and caveats for the whole study, not just this receptor: Most expanded thyroid clonotypes (frequency above 0.001) were also detected in blood, a finding suggesting that blood repertoires may reflect thyroid immune responses. No statistical method was used to fix the sample size in advance, and group allocation was not hidden from the investigators. In validation, the model predicted progression to ophthalmopathy with roughly 70% sensitivity and 72% to 85% specificity, a median of 6.5 months before onset. In cross-validation, a model built on a 13 V-J signature told ophthalmopathy apart from stable hyperthyroidism with 87.88% sensitivity and roughly 83% specificity, and in testing the same model reached 80%/75%.

Stable Graves' hyperthyroidism was defined as the absence of progression to ophthalmopathy over 18 months of follow-up. Hyperthyroidism patients were aged 18 to 65 years and newly diagnosed, with disease duration of less than 2 months. The study excluded patients with uncontrolled infections, other autoimmune diseases, pregnancy or lactation. Clinical symptoms, serum thyroxine and TRAb, thyroid ultrasound, and orbital computed tomography formed the basis for the diagnoses. PBMCs were separated from approximately 9.9 ml of fresh peripheral blood using Ficoll-Paque density gradient centrifugation. Total RNA was extracted with Trizol reagent, and quality was checked on an Agilent 2100 Bioanalyzer. Taken from the germline V gene, the CDR1 and CDR2 loops are MNHNS and SASEGT. Taken from cysteine to phenylalanine, the CDR3 has 16 residues. The only DNA kept is the CDR3, 48 bases in frame from the first base. For this chain, trimming is 5 bases at the V end and 3 bases at the J end, and the number of junction bases without a gene match is 7.

Remarks on this clonotype: Its binding antigen is unknown. No base quality values were provided; no much bigger clone lies one nucleotide off.

Amplification of TCR beta CDR3 regions was carried out from RNA transcripts. A first-round RT-PCR of the TCR CDR3 used the HTBI primer set with the Qiagen OneStep RT-PCR kit. Libraries were constructed in a second round of multiplex PCR, after which size selection and purification were performed. Sequencing of the libraries was done on an Illumina HiSeq2000 using paired-end 100 bp reads. The paper's processing steps were these. Raw data were processed with SOAPnuke, discarding reads with adapters, uncalled bases, mean Phred below 15, or no exact constant-primer or identifier match. COPE v1.2.5 was used to merge the high-quality paired reads, and each unique nucleotide sequence was defined as a clonotype. MiTCR v1.1 was used to align the clonotypes against IMGT TRBV, TRBD and TRBJ reference segments. Only V-J combinations with frequency above 0.0001, covering 99% to 99.2% of repertoires, were analysed. The TCS score was defined as F50 (clonal expansion) divided by E x V (chaos), with BLOSUM62-based TCRdist calculated between CDR3 peptides within each V-J. Welch's t-statistics and random forest reduced 500 to 550 V-J features to roughly 13, which were used in a naive Bayes classifier (R e1071). The public reads were reprocessed in TCRdb via fastp at Q25 and MiXCR, keeping in-frame beta chains. Here each entry gathers all rows of one CDR3 protein and keeps the most common genes and DNA. None of the V and J calls come from the authors' own analysis; TCRdb made them. This sample gives 550,000 to 800,000 distinct CDR3 sequences in total; approximately 15% of them show up just once. Less than 20% of the sample goes to the ten largest clones.

This chain joins TRBV6-1 to TRBJ2-7; 13 middle bases align to TRBD2. The source material was blood. The clonotype originates from a man aged 50-60 years with Graves' hyperthyroidism. At the DNA level, the sequence is TGTGCCAGCAGTTCTCAGGGACTAGCGGGAAACTACGAGCAGTACTTC. Translation gives CASSSQGLAGNYEQYF.